The present T cell receptor (beta chain) was sequenced within a study of blood T cell repertoires in COVID-19 (dated by TCRdb to about 2020). Some background on the complete study: Collaborator samples came from the United States, Italy and Spain and covered acute and convalescent phases of COVID-19. The prospective study material was composed of cDNA or gDNA derived from T cells, B-cell-depleted T cells, or PBMCs. Deeply sampled blood TCRbeta repertoires from subjects exposed to, actively infected with, or recovered from COVID-19 were included in the dataset. The repertoires were made available in a free public database intended to serve as a resource for research on the immune response to SARS-CoV-2. The samples were drawn from two sources: the first 160 participants of the ongoing ImmuneRACE study, and 1,000 to 1,500 subjects contributed by 6 global collaborators. Sample metadata almost always included a de-identified subject ID, COVID-19 status, age in years and sex. Where HLA class I and class II types were available, the types were taken from metadata supplied by the sample provider, not from assay-based typing. Overall study results and their limits: Clinical and demographic metadata were provided uncurated, with the amount varying by source and participant.

The immunoSEQ Assay, a bias-controlled multiplex PCR, was used to amplify TCRbeta CDR3 regions from genomic DNA. Per the authors' processing: The number of nucleated cells in each sample was estimated from the amplification of reference gene primers within the assay. Sequence reads were collapsed and filtered to measure the absolute abundance of every unique TCRbeta CDR3 rearrangement. For each sample, productive Simpson clonality was calculated as the square root of Simpson's diversity index across productive rearrangements. Sourced from immuneACCESS, this table was stored by TCRdb with only in-frame sequences that have V and J called. A share of the clones is absent; for the studies checked, an unresolved V gene accounts for under half, and the remainder has no known explanation. The DNA was the basis for D and trimming; V, J and clone size are from that table. The sample table lists about 470,000 clones, around 87% of them with a count of one. The ten largest clonotypes hold about 0.65% of the sample.

V was cut back by 0 bases and J by 3 bases, leaving a gap of 14 bases between them. As encoded in the germline V gene, CDR1 is MGHRA while CDR2 is YSYEKL. There are 16 amino acids in the CDR3, from cysteine to phenylalanine inclusive. Left in the record is the CDR3 DNA by itself, 48 bases read in frame from the first base. Participants in the prospective study were enrolled through a virtual design, were aged about 18 to 89 years, and lived in roughly 24 United States geographic areas. In the prospective study, cohorts were assigned on the basis of participant-reported clinical history obtained from a screening survey and a study questionnaire. For ImmuneRACE Cohort 3, a participant was defined as recovered based on two consecutive negative NP/OP PCR tests, clearance by a healthcare professional, or resolution of symptoms. In the prospective study, mobile phlebotomists collected whole blood, serum and a nasopharyngeal or oropharyngeal swab from each participant. Prospective study participants could optionally give additional blood draws and questionnaires over an approximately two-month period. Before DNA extraction, blood samples from the prospective study were shipped at room temperature or frozen.

This clone occurred once. No antigen is known for it. Base qualities were left out, and no much larger clone turns up one base away. The sequence derives from a woman in her late teens or twenties who had recovered from COVID-19. The sequence is built from TRBV4-1 and TRBJ1-2; no D gene call is confident. The sequencing sample was made of PBMCs or T cells enriched from blood (not recorded which). CDR3 region: CASSQDPIGLDYGYTF. The DNA sequence is given as TGCGCCAGCAGCCAAGATCCAATAGGACTGGACTATGGCTACACCTTC.